The clone carrying this T cell receptor beta chain occurred a few times. The sample originates from a study of T cells in Graves' hyperthyroidism and ophthalmopathy. The V end lost 0 bases, the J end lost 7 bases, and 22 bases lay between the germline ends. The CDR3 is 18 amino acids. Germline values: CDR1 KGHDR, CDR2 SFDVKD. Diagnosis rested on symptoms, serum thyroxine and TRAb, thyroid ultrasound, and orbital computed tomography. Amplified TCR beta CDR3 regions derived from RNA transcripts. A first-round RT-PCR of the TCR CDR3 used the HTBI primer set. MiXCR was run by TCRdb on the multiplex PCR reads, yielding one entry per CDR3 protein. Among around 400,000 distinct CDR3 sequences listed, roughly 25% were seen once.

The sequenced sample consisted of blood. The source is a man between 45 and 60 years old with Graves' hyperthyroidism. The chain combines TRBV24-1 with TRBJ2-3, with D perhaps being TRBD1 or TRBD2 (6 bases each). The CDR3: CATSDLQSSSGAANTQYF. DNA for the CDR3: TGTGCCACCAGTGATTTGCAATCCTCCTCGGGGGCCGCGAATACGCAGTATTTT.